These 6 T cell receptor beta chains were sequenced from one sample in a study of response to subunit inactivated influenza vaccine. TCRdb reanalysed the RT-PCR reads using MiXCR and keeps one entry per CDR3 protein. Here the sample spans around 530,000 distinct CDR3 sequences, approximately 12% being singletons. The sequencing here drew on PBMCs from blood, taken on the day of vaccination. The receptors here all came from a man between 50 and 59 years old who received an inactivated influenza vaccine.

The table lists this clonotype with a few counts. The rearrangement joins TRBV5-1 to TRBJ1-4; D not certain. Germline V gene lookup returns CDR1 SGHRS and CDR2 YFSETQ. Deletions cut 0 bases from V and 4 bases from J, with 4 bases between. The CDR3 totals 13 residues. CDR3 sequence: CASSLDSNEKLFF. The CDR3 DNA follows: TGCGCCAGCAGCTTGGACAGTAATGAAAAACTGTTTTTT.

The chain links TRBV27 to TRBJ2-1; D may be TRBD1 or TRBD2 (5 bases each). The CDR3 consists of 15 residues. Trimming removed 0 bases from V and 9 bases from J, with 15 bases in between. Germline V gives CDR1 MNHEY, CDR2 SMNVEV (reference sequence). The CDR3: CASSLSSQGRTEQFF. The DNA for the CDR3 is TGTGCCAGCAGTTTATCTAGCCAGGGACGGACTGAGCAGTTCTTC.

This clonotype was observed a handful of times. This sequence joins TRBV14 and TRBJ1-2; TRBD1 might be the D (6 bases). The ends were cut back, 8 bases at V and 10 bases at J, with 17 bases in the middle. CDR3 length: 12 residues. Germline V lookup: CDR1 SGHDN, CDR2 FVKESK. This CDR3 is CASGFPGEIYTF. CDR3 nucleotides: TGTGCCAGCGGGTTTCCAGGGGAGATCTACACCTTC.

The J gene is TRBJ2-5, the V gene TRBV6-1, with 10 bases aligning to TRBD1. This CDR3 spans 14 amino acids. CDR1 and CDR2 (germline): MNHNS, SASEGT. The trim removed 6 bases at V and 4 bases at J, leaving 5 bases unmatched. The CDR3 is CASRSGTGAETQYF. The DNA for the CDR3 is TGTGCCAGCAGATCCGGGACAGGGGCAGAGACCCAGTACTTC.

The chain has TRBV20-1 and TRBJ1-6; 8 positions agree with TRBD1. Germline V gene lookup returns CDR1 DFQATT and CDR2 SNEGSKA (reference sequence). Trimming cost V 3 bases and J 7 bases; bases outside gene matches: 2. The CDR3 has 13 amino acids. DNA for the CDR3: TGCAGTGCTAGGGACAGGGAGAATTCACCCCTCCACTTT. It encodes CSARDRENSPLHF.

This clonotype was counted many times. The chain recombines TRBV20-1 with TRBJ1-1, with TRBD1 matching 8 bases. The germline CDR1 and CDR2 sequences are DFQATT and SNEGSKA (reference sequence). The CDR3 sequence is 15 residues long. J lost 2 bases, V lost 1 base, and 6 bases had no gene match. CDR3 DNA sequence: TGCAGTGCTAGAGCACCCGGGACAGGTAACACTGAAGCTTTCTTT. Translation gives CSARAPGTGNTEAFF.